This T cell receptor beta chain is from a study of blood T cell repertoires in COVID-19. Study background: The United States, Italy and Spain provided the acute and convalescent COVID-19 samples. T cells, B-cell-depleted T cells, or PBMCs supplied cDNA or gDNA.

Trimming cost V 5 bases and J 6 bases, with 11 bases left between them. The CDR3 has 13 residues. Germline lookup yields CDR1 MGHRA and CDR2 YSYEKL. Source study methods: Amplified reference gene primers provided the basis for estimating nucleated cell counts. TCRdb's copy holds only in-frame clones and misses some; the assay was immunoSEQ multiplex PCR. The DNA gave D and trimming, while V, J and clone size come from that table. The sample has 290,000 or so clones, roughly 85% seen once. The sequence was collected from a man in his fifties or sixties with active or convalescent COVID-19. Material: peripheral blood. V gene TRBV4-1 combines with J gene TRBJ2-4, with D unclear. CDR3 region: CASSVPNGNIQYF. CDR3 DNA sequence: TGCGCCAGCAGCGTCCCTAATGGAAACATTCAGTACTTC.